These 23 T cell receptor beta chains were sequenced from one sample in a study of glioma-infiltrating T cells after dendritic cell vaccination (dated by TCRdb to 2016 to 2017). Library construction relied on the immunoSEQ multiplex PCR assay. In TCRdb, the immuneACCESS table is reduced to in-frame sequences with V and J assigned. These tables do not hold every clone; where another copy was compared, an unresolved V gene accounts for under half, and the others remain unexplained. The sample records about 87,000 clones, 70% to 90% of which are singletons. Of the sample, 3% to 3.5% is held by the ten largest clones. The sequenced sample was blood, obtained before dendritic cell vaccination. Receptor source: a human donor with glioblastoma.

This clone has only a few counts. J is TRBJ1-1 and V is TRBV11-2, with D hard to call. V was trimmed by 3 bases and J by 7 bases, leaving 6 bases between them. CDR3 length: 11 amino acids. The V gene's germline CDR1 is SGHAT and CDR2 FQNNGV. CDR3 sequence reads: CASSFAGEAFF. CDR3 in DNA: TGTGCCAGCAGCTTTGCAGGTGAAGCTTTCTTT. Drawing the rest from reference TRBV11-2 and TRBJ1-1, the complete variable domain is EAGVAQSPRYKIIEKRQSVAFWCNPISGHATLYWYQQILGQGPKLLIQFQNNGVVDDSQLPKDRFSAERLKGVDSTLKIQPAKLEDSAVYLCASSFAGEAFFGQGTRLTVV.

The chain joins TRBV19 to TRBJ2-7; 7 nucleotides match TRBD1. Trimming removed 5 bases from V and 6 bases from J; junction bases left unmatched: 7. Germline V gene sequence: CDR1 LNHDA, CDR2 SQIVND (reference sequence). CDR3 length: 13 residues. CDR3 sequence reads: CASSRDRVSEQYF. The DNA for the CDR3 is TGTGCCAGTAGTCGCGACAGGGTCTCCGAGCAGTACTTC.

This clone appeared once. The V gene is TRBV6-5, the J gene TRBJ2-5; D possibly corresponds to TRBD2 (6 bases). Deletions cut 8 bases from V and 4 bases from J, with 14 bases between. CDR3 size: 13 residues. Germline V gene lookup returns CDR1 MNHEY and CDR2 SVGAGI. CDR3 coding DNA: TGTGCCAGCTCCCCGCCCGGGGGAGAGACCCAGTACTTC. Its translation is CASSPPGGETQYF.

This chain uses TRBV10-3 with TRBJ2-7, with 7 bases matching TRBD2. The J segment lost 3 bases and the V segment lost 0 bases, leaving 5 bases of the junction unmatched. Germline values: CDR1 ENHRY, CDR2 SYGVKD. The CDR3 contains 15 residues. The CDR3 region has the DNA TGTGCCATCAGTGAGTCTAGGAGGGACTACTACGAGCAGTACTTC. This sequence encodes CAISESRRDYYEQYF.

V and J are TRBV5-4 and TRBJ2-1; D might be TRBD1 (5 bases). The CDR3 spans 15 residues. Trimming pared 3 bases from V and 6 bases from J, leaving 16 bases between. The germline V gene encodes CDR1 SGHNT and CDR2 YYREEE (reference sequence). The CDR3 bases are TGTGCCAGCAGCTCACTGACAGCCCTTCTCAATGAGCAGTTCTTC. It codes for CASSSLTALLNEQFF.

This clone is a singleton in its sample. The chain links TRBV28 to TRBJ2-7, with D maybe TRBD2 (6 bases). The CDR3 consists of 14 residues. Per germline, CDR1 MDHEN and CDR2 SYDVKM. The V gene lost 8 bases and the J gene lost 1 base, with 15 bases spanning the gap. The CDR3 nucleotides read TGTGCCAGCGTCGGCCCGGGGACTTCCTACGAGCAGTACTTC. Protein: CASVGPGTSYEQYF.

This clone was seen just once. This sequence joins TRBV13 and TRBJ1-2; a weak D match, TRBD1 (5 bases). The V end lost 0 bases, the J end lost 4 bases, and 12 bases lay between the germline ends. Germline CDR1 PRHDT, CDR2 FYEKMQ (reference sequence). This CDR3 has 15 amino acids. CDR3 in DNA: TGTGCCAGCAGCTTAGGAGGGCCAGGGATCTATGGCTACACCTTC. The encoded protein is CASSLGGPGIYGYTF.

V gene TRBV6-1 combines with J gene TRBJ2-3; 9 nucleotides line up with TRBD1. The CDR3 contains 16 residues. J was trimmed by 2 bases and V by 4 bases; bases with no gene match: 7. Per germline, CDR1 MNHNS and CDR2 SASEGT. This chain's CDR3 is CASSGDRGFLTDTQYF. The CDR3 nucleotides read TGTGCCAGCAGTGGAGACAGGGGGTTCCTCACAGATACGCAGTATTTT.

The rearrangement links TRBV9 to TRBJ1-4; D gene ambiguous. The CDR3 runs to 15 residues. CDR1 is SGDLS and CDR2 is YYNGEE in the germline V gene. V was trimmed by 0 bases and J by 0 bases, leaving 6 bases between them. CDR3 amino acids: CASSVGRATNEKLFF. CDR3 in DNA: TGTGCCAGCAGCGTAGGTCGAGCAACTAATGAAAAACTGTTTTTT.

The rearrangement joins TRBV2 to TRBJ1-5; D is uncertain. CDR1 and CDR2 from the germline V gene are SNHLY and FYNNEI. The CDR3 loop spans 16 amino acids. V was trimmed by 3 bases and J by 1 base, leaving 13 bases between them. The CDR3 protein is CASSEGRARSNQPQHF. CDR3 nucleotides: TGTGCCAGCAGTGAGGGGAGGGCCCGGAGCAATCAGCCCCAGCATTTT.

The chain is built from TRBV5-1 and TRBJ2-5; 8 bases are a match to TRBD2. Germline lookup yields CDR1 SGHRS and CDR2 YFSETQ. CDR3 length: 15 residues. V lost 2 bases, J lost 7 bases, and 10 bases stayed unmatched. CDR3 bases: TGCGCCAGCAGCTTACCCCCAACTAGCGGATCGACCCAGTACTTC. This codes for CASSLPPTSGSTQYF.

The V and J genes are TRBV6-1 and TRBJ2-5; D might be TRBD1 (5 bases). Per the germline V gene, CDR1 is MNHNS and CDR2 is SASEGT. The CDR3 runs to 12 residues. Trimming shortened V by 11 bases and J by 3 bases, and 13 bases separated the two germline ends. CDR3 protein: CASLGVEETQYF. The CDR3 nucleotides are TGTGCCTCCCTAGGGGTAGAAGAGACCCAGTACTTC.

This chain links TRBV6-5 with TRBJ2-5; 7 bases match TRBD2. V was clipped by 7 bases and J by 5 bases; unmatched bases: 13. This CDR3 comprises 15 residues. Germline loops: CDR1 MNHEY, CDR2 SVGAGI. This CDR3 reads CASTLRGLAEETQYF. DNA for the CDR3: TGTGCCAGCACCTTACGGGGCCTAGCGGAGGAGACCCAGTACTTC.

V and J are TRBV28 and TRBJ1-1; D not resolved. Trimming pared 6 bases from V and 6 bases from J, leaving 14 bases between. The CDR3 extends over 13 amino acids. Looked up from germline, CDR1 is MDHEN and CDR2 is SYDVKM. CDR3 residues: CASSRSVVAEAFF. CDR3 coding DNA: TGTGCCAGCAGCCGAAGCGTGGTTGCTGAAGCTTTCTTT.

The chain carries TRBV5-1 and TRBJ2-7; a weak D match, TRBD1 (6 bases). The CDR3 loop spans 15 amino acids. Deletions cut 0 bases from V and 2 bases from J, with 12 bases between. Germline V lookup: CDR1 SGHRS, CDR2 YFSETQ. CDR3 sequence (DNA): TGCGCCAGCAGCTTGGGGGGGCAGGAGGCCTACGAGCAGTACTTC. Translation gives CASSLGGQEAYEQYF.

The chain couples TRBV6-5 to TRBJ2-2, with TRBD1 matching 8 bases. With 10 bases clipped from V and 3 bases from J, the junction kept 7 bases outside the gene matches. This CDR3 is 14 amino acids long. Germline assignment: CDR1 MNHEY and CDR2 SVGAGI. CDR3 residues: CAIATGVDTGELFF. DNA for the CDR3: TGTGCCATTGCGACAGGGGTGGACACCGGGGAGCTGTTTTTT.

This clone has just one count. The rearrangement uses TRBV10-3 and TRBJ2-5, with TRBD1 identical over 9 bases. After removal of 6 bases from V and 5 bases from J, the junction contained 10 bases not matched to a gene. This CDR3 is 15 amino acids long. Per the germline V gene, CDR1 is ENHRY and CDR2 is SYGVKD. Here the CDR3 DNA reads TGTGCCATCAGGAGGGGACAGGGAATCTGGGAGACCCAGTACTTC. This sequence encodes CAIRRGQGIWETQYF.

This chain links TRBV19 with TRBJ1-1; 9 nucleotides line up with TRBD1. Per germline, CDR1 LNHDA and CDR2 SQIVND (reference sequence). CDR3 length equals 15 residues. Trimming took 5 bases from V and 4 from J; bases not matched to a gene: 8. The CDR3 is CASSSGTGLGTEAFF. The CDR3, as DNA: TGTGCCAGTAGTTCCGGGACAGGGTTAGGCACTGAAGCTTTCTTT.

This sequence joins TRBV5-1 and TRBJ1-1, with D perhaps matching TRBD1 (6 bases). The CDR3 extends over 17 amino acids. Germline V gene sequence: CDR1 SGHRS, CDR2 YFSETQ. V was pared by 4 bases and J by 1 base, with 20 bases between. CDR3: CASSDSGTSRANTEAFF. The CDR3 nucleotides are TGCGCCAGCAGCGACTCCGGGACAAGCCGGGCGAACACTGAAGCTTTCTTT.

The rearrangement joins TRBV5-1 to TRBJ1-3, with 8 positions matching TRBD1. The CDR3 extends over 16 amino acids. The junction had 8 bases not matched to a gene; V was cut back by 4 bases and J by 2 bases. The germline gives CDR1 SGHRS, CDR2 YFSETQ. The CDR3 loop reads CASSPGQETPGNTIYF. The CDR3 coding sequence is TGCGCCAGCAGCCCGGGACAGGAAACACCTGGAAACACCATATATTTT.

This clone was seen a single time. V is TRBV19 and J is TRBJ1-6, with D unclear. This CDR3 region has 13 residues. Germline values: CDR1 LNHDA, CDR2 SQIVND (reference sequence). Deletions cut 5 bases from V and 14 bases from J, with 16 bases between. CDR3 sequence reads: CASSPDIPETLHF. The CDR3 DNA reads TGTGCCAGTAGTCCCGACATACCCGAGACCCTCCACTTT.

The genes are TRBV7-9 and TRBJ2-2; D unclear. This CDR3 is 13 amino acids long. Trimming pared 5 bases from V and 3 bases from J, leaving 7 bases between. Germline V gives CDR1 SEHNR, CDR2 FQNEAQ (reference sequence). CDR3 residues: CASSLQDTGELFF. The CDR3 DNA reads as TGTGCCAGCAGCCTCCAGGACACCGGGGAGCTGTTTTTT.

The chain links TRBV10-3 to TRBJ2-5; D may be TRBD1 (5 bases). The V and J ends lost 0 bases and 5 bases respectively, with 16 bases between them. Germline V gene lookup returns CDR1 ENHRY and CDR2 SYGVKD. The CDR3 has 16 residues. In DNA, the CDR3 is TGTGCCATCAGTGAGTCAGCCGCTAGGGGTCGGGAGACCCAGTACTTC. It codes for CAISESAARGRETQYF.